This is a list of T cell receptor beta chains from one sample in a study of blood T cell repertoires in COVID-19. Produced via immunoSEQ multiplex PCR; TCRdb's table is partial and in-frame only. This table has some 200,000 clones, more than 75% appearing once. The sample taken for sequencing was PBMCs or T cells enriched from blood (not recorded which). The receptor source for this set is a man in his thirties or forties in a cohort exposed to, infected with or recovered from COVID-19 (not recorded which). CDR3s include the opening cysteine and the closing phenylalanine or tryptophan. A D gene is named only where the DNA matches it firmly. The size of a clone is reported for some rows only, either as once, few or many, or as a class for expanded clones.

size	V	D	J	DNA	CDR3
-	TRBV6-6	TRBD1	TRBJ1-1	TGTGCCAGCAGTTACTGGGACAGGGGCGGGTTGGTGGCTTTCTTT	CASSYWDRGGLVAFF
-	TRBV9	-	TRBJ2-3	TGTGCCAGCAGTTCCCCAGGGGCAAGGGCAGATACGCAGTATTTT	CASSSPGARADTQYF
-	TRBV28	-	TRBJ2-7	TGTGCCAGCAGGACCCCGGGACAAGGCAAATCCTACGAGCAGTACTTC	CASRTPGQGKSYEQYF
-	TRBV7-2	TRBD2	TRBJ2-5	TGTGCCAGCAGCTCCCGACTAGCGGGGCAAGAGACCCAGTACTTC	CASSSRLAGQETQYF
-	TRBV27	-	TRBJ2-5	TGTGCCAGCAGCTATGACAGGTCACAAGAGACCCAGTACTTC	CASSYDRSQETQYF
-	TRBV15	-	TRBJ2-7	TGTGCCACCAGCACCGAGGTCGGCTACGAGCAGTACTTC	CATSTEVGYEQYF
-	TRBV14	-	TRBJ1-1	TGTGCCAGCAACCCGCAGGTGAACACTGAAGCCTTCTTT	CASNPQVNTEAFF
-	TRBV29-1	-	TRBJ1-2	TGCAGCGTTCCTACTGCAGGAAATTCGGATGGCTACACCTTC	CSVPTAGNSDGYTF
-	TRBV27	TRBD2	TRBJ2-7	TGTGCCAGCAGTCCTACTAGCGGGAGGGTCACCGAGCAGTACTTC	CASSPTSGRVTEQYF
-	TRBV5-1	TRBD1	TRBJ2-3	TGCGCCAGCAGCTTAGAGGACAGGAACACAGATACGCAGTATTTT	CASSLEDRNTDTQYF
-	TRBV6-5	TRBD2	TRBJ2-3	TGTGCCAGCAGGGGACTAGCTGTAGATACGCAGTATTTT	CASRGLAVDTQYF
-	TRBV4-1	TRBD2	TRBJ2-2	TGCGCCAGCAGCCAAGTAGCGGCGGGAGAGGCGAACACCGGGGAGCTGTTTTTT	CASSQVAAGEANTGELFF
-	TRBV11-2	-	TRBJ2-2	TGTGCCAGCAGCCTACTCGGGAACACCGGGGAGCTGTTTTTT	CASSLLGNTGELFF
-	TRBV6-5	-	TRBJ2-1	TGTGCCAGCCACACGAACGGGAGAACGGATGAGCAGTTCTTC	CASHTNGRTDEQFF
-	TRBV5-4	-	TRBJ2-1	TGTGCCAGCAGCTTGACAAAGGGGATCGTGAATGAGCAGTTCTTC	CASSLTKGIVNEQFF
-	TRBV19	-	TRBJ2-1	TGTGCCAGTAGTATTAGCCTAAGTGGTGAGCAGTTCTTC	CASSISLSGEQFF
-	TRBV7-2	TRBD2	TRBJ2-1	TGTGCCAGCAGCCTACTAAGCGGGATAAACTACAATGAGCAGTTCTTC	CASSLLSGINYNEQFF
-	TRBV7-9	TRBD1	TRBJ2-5	TGTGCCAGCAGCTTAACCAGGGGGCGAGAGACCCAGTACTTC	CASSLTRGRETQYF
-	TRBV9	-	TRBJ1-5	TGTGCCAGCAGCGTAGACGGTAATAGCAATCAGCCCCAGCATTTT	CASSVDGNSNQPQHF
once	TRBV28	-	TRBJ1-5	TGTGCCAGTTGGGAGGACACCACTGCGAATCAGCCCCAGCATTTT	CASWEDTTANQPQHF
-	TRBV29-1	TRBD1	TRBJ2-6	TGCAGCGTTGAATCGACAGGGGCCGGCTCTGGGGCCAACGTCCTGACTTTC	CSVESTGAGSGANVLTF
-	TRBV5-6	-	TRBJ1-2	TGTGCCAGCAGCTTGGGTCCGGGACTGGGGTATTTCTATGGCTACACCTTC	CASSLGPGLGYFYGYTF
-	TRBV10-3	-	TRBJ2-4	TGTGCCATCAGTGAGTCGATACAAGCCAAAAACATTCAGTACTTC	CAISESIQAKNIQYF
-	TRBV19	-	TRBJ1-2	TGTGCCAGTAGTATAGGGCCGGGATCGGTGTATGGCTACACCTTC	CASSIGPGSVYGYTF
-	TRBV7-8	TRBD1	TRBJ2-1	TGTGCCAGCAGCATACAGACAGGGGGCTACAATGAGCAGTTCTTC	CASSIQTGGYNEQFF
-	TRBV5-6	TRBD1	TRBJ1-6	TGTGCCAGCAGCGTCTTCGGGACAGGGAATAATTCACCCCTCCACTTT	CASSVFGTGNNSPLHF
few	TRBV12-3/TRBV12-4	-	TRBJ1-1	TGTGCCAGCAGTTTAGGGGACACACAAGCTTTCTTT	CASSLGDTQAFF
-	TRBV4-1	TRBD2	TRBJ2-1	TGCGCCAGCAGCCAAGATCTCAGAGGTCTAGCGGGGTTGGCCTCCTACAATGAGCAGTTCTTC	CASSQDLRGLAGLASYNEQFF
-	TRBV28	TRBD1	TRBJ2-1	TGTGCCAGCAGAAAGAGGGACAGCTATGAGCAGTTCTTC	CASRKRDSYEQFF
-	TRBV19	-	TRBJ1-5	TGTGCCAGTAGTGTGGTGGGGGGGGGCGGACAGCCCCAGCATTTT	CASSVVGGGGQPQHF
-	TRBV2	TRBD1	TRBJ1-5	TGTGCCAGCAGAGACAGGGTGAGCAATCAGCCCCAGCATTTT	CASRDRVSNQPQHF
-	TRBV27	-	TRBJ2-3	TGTGCCACCCAATGGGTGACCGGTGGAGGGACCGATACGCAGTATTTT	CATQWVTGGGTDTQYF
-	TRBV24-1	TRBD2	TRBJ2-7	TGTGCCACCAGTGATTCTAGCGGGAGCGAGCAGTACTTC	CATSDSSGSEQYF
-	TRBV29-1	TRBD2	TRBJ2-1	TGCAGCGTTGAAATCCTAGCGGGAGTGAGTGAGCAGTTCTTC	CSVEILAGVSEQFF
-	TRBV11-2	-	TRBJ2-2	TGTGCCAGCAGCTTAGAGAGGGAGTCGGACACCGGGGAGCTGTTTTTT	CASSLERESDTGELFF
-	TRBV7-9	-	TRBJ2-5	TGTGCCAGCAGCTTGGTCGGGGAGACCCAGTACTTC	CASSLVGETQYF
-	TRBV7-3	TRBD2	TRBJ2-3	TGTGCCAGCAGCCCAGGGACTAGCGGGAGCGATACGCAGTATTTT	CASSPGTSGSDTQYF
-	TRBV28	TRBD1	TRBJ2-4	TGTGCCAGCAGTTTTTTGACAGGGGGCAAAAACATTCAGTACTTC	CASSFLTGGKNIQYF
-	TRBV11-1	TRBD2	TRBJ2-4	TGTGCCAGCAGCTTCACTAGCGGCTGGGCCAAAAACATTCAGTACTTC	CASSFTSGWAKNIQYF
-	TRBV5-1	TRBD2	TRBJ2-3	TGCGCCAGCAGCGGCGGGACTAGCGGAAAGGAGGTCACAGATACGCAGTATTTT	CASSGGTSGKEVTDTQYF
-	TRBV7-6	TRBD1	TRBJ2-7	TGTGCCAGCAGCTTAGGGGACAGGTTGAGCGAGCAGTACTTC	CASSLGDRLSEQYF
-	TRBV4-1	TRBD1	TRBJ2-2	TGCGCCAGCAGGCTACAGGGGGCAACCGGGGAGCTGTTTTTT	CASRLQGATGELFF
-	TRBV25-1	-	TRBJ2-7	TGTGCCAGCAGTGATACAGGGACGCAGTACTTC	CASSDTGTQYF
-	TRBV6-2/TRBV6-3	-	TRBJ2-5	TGTGCCAGCAGTTACGCGGGCGACCAAGAGACCCAGTACTTC	CASSYAGDQETQYF
-	TRBV5-1	TRBD1	TRBJ2-2	TGCGCCAGCAGCTTGGGGACCGGGACAGGCTTCACCGGGGAGCTGTTTTTT	CASSLGTGTGFTGELFF
-	TRBV28	-	TRBJ1-2	TGTGCCAGCAGTTTTGAGGAGGGCCGTTATGGCTACACCTTC	CASSFEEGRYGYTF
-	TRBV19	-	TRBJ1-2	TGTGCCAGTAGTATACAACAGGGCTTCGACTATGGCTACACCTTC	CASSIQQGFDYGYTF
-	TRBV6-5	TRBD1	TRBJ1-2	TGTGCCACTTCGGACAGGGGGCTTATCTATGGCTACACCTTC	CATSDRGLIYGYTF
-	TRBV28	TRBD2	TRBJ2-1	TGTGCCAGCAGCCAAGGACTAGCGGGAGGTCGGAATGAGCAGTTCTTC	CASSQGLAGGRNEQFF